The 20 T cell receptor beta chains reported below all come from one sample, sequenced in a study of T cell changes during pregnancy in multiple sclerosis. Assay used: immunoSEQ multiplex PCR; TCRdb lists only in-frame clones, some missing. Of about 100,000 clones listed, around nine tenths were seen once; the top ten hold approximately 1.2%. Specimen: peripheral blood, collected in the second trimester of pregnancy. Receptor source: a female donor with multiple sclerosis, enrolled in a pregnancy study.

V is TRBV19 and J is TRBJ2-3; D possibly corresponds to TRBD1 (6 bases). Trimming took off 6 bases at V and 1 base at J, with 8 bases between the two ends. The germline gives CDR1 LNHDA, CDR2 SQIVND (reference sequence). CDR3 length: 13 amino acids. CDR3: CASSHRGTDTQYF. The DNA of the CDR3 is TGTGCCAGTAGCCACAGGGGCACAGATACGCAGTATTTT.

The chain has TRBV19 and TRBJ1-5, with D perhaps matching TRBD1 (6 bases). V was pared by 5 bases and J by 8 bases, with 16 bases between. Per the germline V gene, CDR1 is LNHDA and CDR2 is SQIVND (reference sequence). The CDR3 extends over 14 amino acids. DNA for the CDR3: TGTGCCAGTAGTCAGGGGCGGGCGAGTGAGCCCCAGCATTTT. This sequence encodes CASSQGRASEPQHF. The whole variable domain, filled in from reference TRBV19 and TRBJ1-5, reads DGGITQSPKYLFRKEGQNVTLSCEQNLNHDAMYWYRQDPGQGLRLIYYSQIVNDFQKGDIAEGYSVSREKKESFPLTVTSAQKNPTAFYLCASSQGRASEPQHFGDGTRLSIL.

The chain combines TRBV7-7 with TRBJ2-5; 12 bases are shared with TRBD1. The ends lost 5 bases at V and 5 bases at J; junction bases unmatched: 6. The germline CDR1 and CDR2 sequences are SSHAT and FNYEAQ (reference sequence). This CDR3 has 15 residues. CDR3 in amino acids: CASSRGQGATETQYF. The CDR3 DNA reads TGTGCCAGCAGCCGGGGACAGGGGGCGACCGAGACCCAGTACTTC.

The chain is built from TRBV7-6 and TRBJ2-3, with D possibly TRBD2 on 6 matching bases. Germline CDR1 is SGHVS and CDR2 is FNYEAQ. CDR3 length equals 15 residues. With 0 bases removed from V and 0 bases from J, the gap between germline ends came to 7 bases. The CDR3 is CASSLAAGSTDTQYF. The CDR3 DNA follows: TGTGCCAGCAGCTTAGCCGCGGGGAGCACAGATACGCAGTATTTT.

Only one count was recorded for this clone. This sequence joins TRBV7-9 and TRBJ1-2, with D unresolved. V shed 10 bases and J shed 5 bases, with 8 bases lying between them. There are 10 residues in the CDR3. Germline loops: CDR1 SEHNR, CDR2 FQNEAQ (reference sequence). The CDR3, as DNA: TGTGCCACCGGGGAGTATGGCTACACCTTC. It translates to CATGEYGYTF.

V usage is TRBV27 and J usage is TRBJ1-1; 7 bases are shared with TRBD1. This CDR3 comprises 15 residues. CDR1 is MNHEY and CDR2 is SMNVEV in the germline V gene (reference sequence). V lost 5 bases and J lost 5; bases outside the gene matches: 11. The CDR3 loop reads CASSADRVSGTEAFF. The DNA of the CDR3 is TGTGCCAGCAGTGCTGACAGGGTCTCCGGGACTGAAGCTTTCTTT.

The chain links TRBV9 to TRBJ2-2; D may be TRBD2 (5 bases). From germline, CDR1 is SGDLS and CDR2 YYNGEE. V dropped 4 bases and J dropped 8 bases, with 21 bases sitting between them. The CDR3 has 16 residues. The CDR3 loop reads CASSPFSRAPEGELFF. DNA of the CDR3: TGTGCCAGCAGCCCCTTCTCGCGGGCCCCAGAAGGGGAGCTGTTTTTT.

The chain uses TRBV7-2 and TRBJ1-2; 8 bases map to TRBD1. Germline CDR1 and CDR2: SGHTA and FQGNSA. V was pared by 2 bases and J by 8 bases, with 7 bases of the junction left unmatched. The CDR3 consists of 14 residues. CDR3 DNA: TGTGCCAGCAGCTTAAGGCAGGGGGCGCGGGGCTACACCTTC. It is translated as CASSLRQGARGYTF.

This sequence joins TRBV5-1 and TRBJ2-1; perhaps TRBD2 as D (6 bases). Per germline, CDR1 SGHRS and CDR2 YFSETQ. Trimming removed 0 bases from V and 5 bases from J, with 15 bases in between. The CDR3 contains 16 residues. CDR3 sequence (DNA): TGCGCCAGCAGCTTGGCCCTTGCGGGATTCAACAATGAGCAGTTCTTC. Its protein is CASSLALAGFNNEQFF. Together with reference TRBV5-1 and TRBJ2-1, the CDR3 gives the full variable domain: KAGVTQTPRYLIKTRGQQVTLSCSPISGHRSVSWYQQTPGQGLQFLFEYFSETQRNKGNFPGRFSGRQFSNSRSEMNVSTLELGDSALYLCASSLALAGFNNEQFFGPGTRLTVL.

This clone appeared once. CDR3 residues: CASSDTGLGNQPQHF. In DNA, the CDR3 is TGTGCCAGCAGCGATACAGGACTAGGCAATCAGCCCCAGCATTTT. This sequence joins TRBV6-6 and TRBJ1-5, with a weak D call TRBD1 (5 bases). The CDR3 is 15 amino acids. CDR1 and CDR2 from the germline V gene are MNHNY and SVGAGI (reference sequence). Trimming shortened V by 6 bases and J by 2 bases, and 14 bases separated the two germline ends.

The chain recombines TRBV28 with TRBJ1-5, with D possibly matching TRBD1 (5 bases). Trimming cost V 2 bases and J 0 bases, with 11 bases left between them. Germline CDR1 MDHEN, CDR2 SYDVKM. This CDR3 is built from 16 residues. In nucleotides, the CDR3 is TGTGCCAGCAGTTTAAACCGACAGTATAGCAATCAGCCCCAGCATTTT. It codes for CASSLNRQYSNQPQHF.

The V and J genes are TRBV13 and TRBJ2-2; D is possibly TRBD2 (6 bases). The V gene's germline CDR1 is PRHDT and CDR2 FYEKMQ (reference sequence). Trimming pared 7 bases from V and 5 bases from J, leaving 11 bases between. CDR3 size: 13 residues. The CDR3 DNA reads TGTGCCAGCATCCGCGGGACGACCGGGGAGCTGTTTTTT. Amino acid sequence: CASIRGTTGELFF.

The chain joins TRBV15 to TRBJ1-2; 9 bases are a match to TRBD1. This CDR3 has 15 residues. Germline loops: CDR1 LNHNV, CDR2 YYDKDF (reference sequence). V lost 1 base and J lost 7; bases outside the gene matches: 7. CDR3 DNA: TGTGCCACCAGCAGAGGGGACAGGGAGATCGGTGGCTACACCTTC. It specifies CATSRGDREIGGYTF.

This clone appeared once. The chain carries TRBV7-9 and TRBJ2-7; a possible D gene is TRBD1 (6 bases). The CDR3 has 15 amino acids. Between the trimmed V and J ends, which lost 6 bases and 2 bases, there was a span of 17 bases. Germline lookup yields CDR1 SEHNR and CDR2 FQNEAQ (reference sequence). CDR3 bases: TGTGCCAGCAGTTATAGAGCAGGGGCCCCCTACGAGCAGTACTTC. It translates to CASSYRAGAPYEQYF.

In DNA form, the CDR3 reads TGTGCCAGCAGTGAGGCTCTAGCGGGTGACATTCAGTACTTC. It encodes CASSEALAGDIQYF. V usage is TRBV25-1 and J usage is TRBJ2-4; 8 bases fit TRBD2. Germline assignment: CDR1 MGHDK and CDR2 SYGVNS. Trimming removed 3 bases from V and 8 bases from J; junction bases left unmatched: 6. The CDR3 is 14 residues long.

V is TRBV5-1 and J is TRBJ1-1; 9 positions match TRBD1. The CDR3 runs to 12 residues. Per germline, CDR1 SGHRS and CDR2 YFSETQ. V gave up 6 bases and J gave up 4 bases; unmatched junction bases: 1. As DNA, the CDR3 is TGCGCCAGCACGACAGGGGGCACTGAAGCTTTCTTT. Translating it yields CASTTGGTEAFF.

The CDR3 loop reads CASSRRVPQETQYF. CDR3 coding DNA: TGTGCCAGCAGCCGGAGGGTCCCCCAAGAGACCCAGTACTTC. The rearrangement links TRBV7-2 to TRBJ2-5; TRBD2 is a possible D gene (6 bases). CDR3 size: 14 residues. Germline assignment: CDR1 SGHTA and CDR2 FQGNSA. Trimming cost V 5 bases and J 1 base, with 11 bases left between them.

The genes are TRBV5-1 and TRBJ2-7, with D possibly matching TRBD1 (6 bases). This CDR3 has 14 residues. Looked up from germline, CDR1 is SGHRS and CDR2 is YFSETQ. Trimming pared 4 bases from V and 6 bases from J, leaving 17 bases between. CDR3 sequence: CASSTGSWGGEQYF. As DNA, the CDR3 is TGCGCCAGCAGCACAGGGTCCTGGGGTGGCGAGCAGTACTTC.

The rearrangement joins TRBV15 to TRBJ2-7, with 11 bases identical to TRBD2. In germline, CDR1 is LNHNV, CDR2 YYDKDF (reference sequence). V was pared by 0 bases and J by 0 bases, with 16 bases of the junction left unmatched. The CDR3 totals 21 residues. The chain's CDR3 is CATSRDKEELAGAEFSYEQYF. The CDR3 DNA follows: TGTGCCACCAGCAGAGATAAGGAGGAACTAGCGGGGGCCGAATTCTCCTACGAGCAGTACTTC.

This clone is a singleton in its sample. J is TRBJ1-2 and V is TRBV28; D is ambiguous. Per germline, CDR1 MDHEN and CDR2 SYDVKM. This CDR3 has 13 residues. V was cut by 5 bases and J by 7 bases, with 14 bases left in between. CDR3 DNA: TGTGCCAGCAGTCTCGACCGGGTCGCTGGCTACACCTTC. It translates to CASSLDRVAGYTF.